This TCR beta chain was recorded in a study of OX40 agonist ivuxolimab in advanced cancers. Study-wide context: Therapy given before enrollment (anti-PD-1, anti-PD-L1 or anti-CTLA-4) was allowed, and 30% to 50% had some. General study points: CD4+ and CD8+ blood T cells expanded clonally by week 6 at 0.1 to 3.0 mg/kg. Mean expanded clone counts were higher in CD8+ than CD4+ T cells.

Clones were sequenced by immunoSEQ multiplex PCR, and TCRdb holds only the in-frame ones, with some missing. The data contain approximately 39,000 clones, nearly 90% of them singletons. The V gene lost 3 bases and the J gene lost 2 bases, with 8 bases spanning the gap. This CDR3 is 13 amino acids long. Per germline, CDR1 LNHDA and CDR2 SQIVND (reference sequence). On this clone itself: Its antigen remains unidentified.

The chain is built from TRBV19 and TRBJ2-7, with no clear D. Sequencing used CD4+ or CD8+ T cells sorted from blood, obtained in a trial of the OX40 agonist ivuxolimab. This sequence was found in an adult with an advanced solid tumor such as melanoma, head and neck, liver or kidney cancer. Written as DNA, the CDR3 is TGTGCCAGTAGTATCGGCAGAGCCTACGAGCAGTACTTC. This gives the protein CASSIGRAYEQYF.